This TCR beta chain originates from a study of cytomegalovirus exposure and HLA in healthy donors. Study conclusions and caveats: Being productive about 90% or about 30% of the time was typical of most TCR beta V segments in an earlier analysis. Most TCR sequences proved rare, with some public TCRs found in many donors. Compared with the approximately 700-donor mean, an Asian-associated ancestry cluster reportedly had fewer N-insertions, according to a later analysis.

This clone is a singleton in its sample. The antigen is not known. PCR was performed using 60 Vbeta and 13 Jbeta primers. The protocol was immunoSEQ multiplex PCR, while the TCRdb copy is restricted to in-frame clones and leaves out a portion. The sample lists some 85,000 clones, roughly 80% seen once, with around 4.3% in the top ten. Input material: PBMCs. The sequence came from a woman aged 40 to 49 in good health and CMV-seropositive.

DNA for the CDR3: TGTGCCAGCAGCTTAGATTGGGCGGGGAACACTGAAGCTTTCTTT. Protein: CASSLDWAGNTEAFF. The V call is TRBV11-3, the J call TRBJ1-1; D remains ambiguous. CDR3 length equals 15 residues. Germline loops: CDR1 SGHNT, CDR2 YENEEA. Trimming pared 0 bases from V and 1 base from J, leaving 9 bases between. The entire variable domain, with the rest obtained from reference TRBV11-3 and TRBJ1-1, is as follows: EAGVVQSPRYKIIEKKQPVAFWCNPISGHNTLYWYLQNLGQGPELLIRYENEEAVDDSQLPKDRFSAERLKGVDSTLKIQPAELGDSAVYLCASSLDWAGNTEAFFGQGTRLTVV.